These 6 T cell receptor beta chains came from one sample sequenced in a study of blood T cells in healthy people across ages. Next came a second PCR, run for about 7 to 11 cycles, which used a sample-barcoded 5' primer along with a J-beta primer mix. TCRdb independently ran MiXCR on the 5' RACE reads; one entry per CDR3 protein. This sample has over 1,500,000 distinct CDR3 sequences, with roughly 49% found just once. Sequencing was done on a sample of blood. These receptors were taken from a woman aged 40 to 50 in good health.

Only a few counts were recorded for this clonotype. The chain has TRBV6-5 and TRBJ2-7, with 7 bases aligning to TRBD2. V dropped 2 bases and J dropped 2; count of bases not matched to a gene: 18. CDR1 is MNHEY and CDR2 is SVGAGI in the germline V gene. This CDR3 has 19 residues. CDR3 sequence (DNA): TGTGCCAGCAGTTACAGGACTACAAGGCTAGCGGAGACAACCTACGAGCAGTACTTC. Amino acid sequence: CASSYRTTRLAETTYEQYF.

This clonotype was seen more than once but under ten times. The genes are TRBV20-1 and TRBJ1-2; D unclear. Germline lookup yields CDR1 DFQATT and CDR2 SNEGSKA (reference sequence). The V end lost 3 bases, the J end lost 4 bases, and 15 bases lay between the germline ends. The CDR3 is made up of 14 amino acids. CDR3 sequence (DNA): TGCAGTGCTAGTCTACGTGGGCACGGCTATGGCTACACCTTC. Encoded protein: CSASLRGHGYGYTF.

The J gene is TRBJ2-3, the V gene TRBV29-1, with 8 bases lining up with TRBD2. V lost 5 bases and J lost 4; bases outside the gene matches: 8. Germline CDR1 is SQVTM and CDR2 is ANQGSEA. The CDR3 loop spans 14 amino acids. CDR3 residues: CSVLYSGAADTQYF. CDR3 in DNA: TGCAGCGTTCTATATAGCGGGGCCGCAGATACGCAGTATTTT.

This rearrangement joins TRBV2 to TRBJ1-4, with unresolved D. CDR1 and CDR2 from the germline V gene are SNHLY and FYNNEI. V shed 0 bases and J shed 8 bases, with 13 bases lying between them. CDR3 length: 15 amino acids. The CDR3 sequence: CASSEAGLMGEKLFF. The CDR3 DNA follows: TGTGCCAGCAGTGAAGCCGGCTTAATGGGAGAAAAACTGTTTTTT.

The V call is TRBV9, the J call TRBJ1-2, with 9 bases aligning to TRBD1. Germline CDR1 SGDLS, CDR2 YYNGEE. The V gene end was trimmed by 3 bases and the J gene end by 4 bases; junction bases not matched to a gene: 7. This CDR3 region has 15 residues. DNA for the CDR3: TGTGCCAGCAGCGGCCGACAGGGACAGGGCTATGGCTACACCTTC. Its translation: CASSGRQGQGYGYTF.

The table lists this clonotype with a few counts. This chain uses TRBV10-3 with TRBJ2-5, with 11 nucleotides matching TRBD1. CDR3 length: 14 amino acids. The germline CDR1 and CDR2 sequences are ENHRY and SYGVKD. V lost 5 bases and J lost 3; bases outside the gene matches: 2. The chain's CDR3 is CAISPGQGEETQYF. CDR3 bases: TGTGCCATCAGTCCGGGACAGGGGGAAGAGACCCAGTACTTC.